This T cell receptor beta chain was captured by sequencing in a study of regulatory T cells in long-lasting Graves disease. This clonotype has just a few counts. The junction departs from germline at one end; a sequencing error may be responsible. Time point indicated: persistent/refractory GD, antithyroid drugs over 5 years with positive TRAb. RNA from PBMCs was the source of the TCR library. Germline lookup yields CDR1 DFQATT and CDR2 SNEGSKA (reference sequence). This CDR3 has 11 amino acids. Library construction for TCR beta used iRepertoire HTBI primers and Arm-PCR of CDR3 regions. Each CDR3 protein is one row after TCRdb ran MiXCR on the multiplex PCR reads. Of about 290,000 distinct CDR3 sequences listed, 20% to 25% are singletons.

The input for sequencing was peripheral blood mononuclear cells (PBMCs), taken when the disease was refractory, from a patient treated with antithyroid drugs. The clonotype comes from a female donor with Graves disease. The chain carries TRBV20-1 and TRBJ2-1; 8 nucleotides match TRBD2. The CDR3 region has the DNA TGCAGTGCTAGAACCGAAGGACTAGCCTTTTTC. Amino acid sequence: CSARTEGLAFF.